These 25 T cell receptor beta chains came from one sample sequenced in a study of cytomegalovirus exposure and HLA in healthy donors. PCR used 60 Vbeta primers and 13 Jbeta primers. TCRdb keeps only in-frame clones here, not all; method: immunoSEQ multiplex PCR. This sample yields 100,000 to 150,000 clones, of which roughly 75% are seen a single time; more than 1% belongs to the top ten. Source material: PBMCs. The receptors originated from a female donor in good health and CMV-seronegative.

The V call is TRBV7-8, the J call TRBJ2-7; tentatively, D is TRBD2 (5 bases). The CDR3 runs to 16 residues. Germline assignment: CDR1 SGHVS and CDR2 FQNEAQ. Between the trimmed V and J ends, which lost 5 bases and 3 bases, there was a span of 20 bases. The CDR3 DNA reads as TGTGCCAGCAGCCCAACAAACCATCTAGCTGGCTACGAGCAGTACTTC. It yields the protein CASSPTNHLAGYEQYF.

The chain uses TRBV2 and TRBJ1-5, with 7 bases identical to TRBD1. The CDR3 has 15 residues. Per the germline V gene, CDR1 is SNHLY and CDR2 is FYNNEI. Unmatched junction bases numbered 11, after V lost 4 bases and J lost 8 bases. CDR3 DNA sequence: TGTGCCAGCAGTGTAAGTCGGACAGGAGGGAAGCCCCAGCATTTT. Amino acid sequence: CASSVSRTGGKPQHF.

V usage is TRBV6-1 and J usage is TRBJ2-7; 9 nucleotides align to TRBD1. Germline V gene data show CDR1 as MNHNS and CDR2 as SASEGT. The V and J ends lost 6 bases and 0 bases, in that order; junction bases with no gene match: 6. CDR3 length: 15 residues. The CDR3 loop is CASRYTGGYSYEQYF. Written as DNA, the CDR3 is TGTGCCAGCAGGTATACAGGGGGCTACTCCTACGAGCAGTACTTC.

The gene calls are TRBV5-8 and TRBJ2-3; 10 bases line up with TRBD2. The V gene end was trimmed by 0 bases and the J gene end by 2 bases; junction bases not matched to a gene: 3. The CDR3 spans 16 residues. Germline values: CDR1 SGHTS, CDR2 YDEGEE. CDR3 in amino acids: CASSLGTSGITDTQYF. The CDR3, as DNA: TGTGCCAGCAGCTTGGGGACTAGCGGAATCACAGATACGCAGTATTTT. Looking up the rest from reference TRBV5-8 and TRBJ2-3 gives the full variable domain: EAGVTQSPTHLIKTRGQQATLRCSPISGHTSVYWYQQALGLGLQFLLWYDEGEERNRGNFPPRFSGRQFPNYSSELNVNALELEDSALYLCASSLGTSGITDTQYFGPGTRLTVL.

The gene calls are TRBV7-2 and TRBJ2-1; TRBD2 matches at 10 bases. Germline V gene sequence: CDR1 SGHTA, CDR2 FQGNSA. The CDR3 is 15 amino acids. V lost 4 bases to trimming and J lost 3 bases; unmatched junction nucleotides: 3. The CDR3 protein is CASSYSGRSYNEQFF. The CDR3 bases are TGTGCCAGCAGCTATAGCGGGAGGAGCTACAATGAGCAGTTCTTC.

This clone was detected only a few times. The chain carries TRBV5-1 and TRBJ2-3, with TRBD2 identical over 12 bases. Germline CDR1 reads SGHRS; CDR2 reads YFSETQ. The CDR3 covers 16 residues. Losses at the gene ends were 3 bases for V and 7 bases for J; bases not matched to a gene: 9. The CDR3 DNA reads TGCGCCAGCAGCTCAGATCTAGCGGGGGGGCTATATACGCAGTATTTT. Protein product: CASSSDLAGGLYTQYF.

J is TRBJ2-5 and V is TRBV9; 7 positions match TRBD2. V trimming: 0 bases; J trimming: 2 bases; junction bases outside the gene matches: 4. CDR1 SGDLS and CDR2 YYNGEE come from the germline V gene. The CDR3 totals 15 residues. CDR3 sequence: CASSVGAGAQETQYF. In nucleotides, the CDR3 is TGTGCCAGCAGCGTAGGGGCGGGAGCTCAAGAGACCCAGTACTTC. Full variable domain (missing parts from reference TRBV9 and TRBJ2-5): DSGVTQTPKHLITATGQRVTLRCSPRSGDLSVYWYQQSLDQGLQFLIQYYNGEERAKGNILERFSAQQFPDLHSELNLSSLELGDSALYFCASSVGAGAQETQYFGPGTRLLVL.

This chain joins TRBV12-5 and TRBJ2-3; 9 nucleotides align to TRBD2. From germline, CDR1 is LGHNT and CDR2 FRNRAP. This CDR3 spans 16 amino acids. V was clipped by 0 bases and J by 7 bases; unmatched bases: 8. The CDR3 coding sequence is TGTGCTAGTGGTTTGGTCTTAGCGGGAGTCATGAATACGCAGTATTTT. It yields the protein CASGLVLAGVMNTQYF.

The V gene is TRBV6-1, the J gene TRBJ2-1; TRBD2 agrees at 11 bases. The CDR3 consists of 16 residues. Germline V lookup: CDR1 MNHNS, CDR2 SASEGT. V shed 1 base, J shed 2 bases, and the junction held 1 base outside the gene matches. CDR3 bases: TGTGCCAGCAGTGAAGAGACTAGCGGGACCTACAATGAGCAGTTCTTC. Its translation: CASSEETSGTYNEQFF.

The chain recombines TRBV10-3 with TRBJ2-7, with no clear D. CDR3 size: 13 residues. Trimming took 2 bases from V and 5 from J, leaving 10 bases between them. Germline V gene data show CDR1 as ENHRY and CDR2 as SYGVKD. CDR3 region: CAISEIIEDEQYF. DNA for the CDR3: TGTGCCATCAGTGAGATCATTGAGGACGAGCAGTACTTC.

As DNA, the CDR3 is TGCAGCGTTGATCTGACAGGGGGCTACGAGCAGTACTTC. It codes for CSVDLTGGYEQYF. The chain combines TRBV29-1 with TRBJ2-7; 9 nucleotides line up with TRBD1. The CDR3 sequence is 13 residues long. Unmatched junction bases numbered 3, after V lost 3 bases and J lost 3 bases. Germline loops: CDR1 SQVTM, CDR2 ANQGSEA.

V and J are TRBV30 and TRBJ2-7; TRBD1 aligns across 8 bases. This CDR3 comprises 14 residues. Trimming cost V 3 bases and J 0 bases; bases outside gene matches: 4. CDR1 and CDR2 (germline): GTSNPN, SVGIG (reference sequence). The CDR3 here is CAWRRQGSSYEQYF. The DNA of the CDR3 is TGTGCCTGGAGAAGACAGGGGAGCTCCTACGAGCAGTACTTC.

About this clone: The DNA is left out, because the CDR3 cannot be placed on it with certainty; the CDR3 is given as TCRdb lists it. The chain has TRBV27 and TRBJ2-3; the table's D gene call, TRBD2, was not cross checked with the DNA. The CDR3 comprises 11 residues, both ends counted. CDR1 is MNHEY, CDR2 SMNVEV, per germline (reference sequence). This chain's CDR3 is CARYCCDTQYF.

The chain recombines TRBV11-2 with TRBJ1-4; no clear D. Germline V CDR1 and CDR2: SGHAT, FQNNGV. The length of the CDR3 is 15 residues. Between the trimmed V and J ends, which lost 5 bases and 2 bases, there was a span of 12 bases. The CDR3 DNA reads as TGTGCCAGCAGCACCTACACGGGGACTAATGAAAAACTGTTTTTT. Protein sequence: CASSTYTGTNEKLFF.

The rearrangement links TRBV27 to TRBJ2-7, with TRBD2 matching over 12 bases. V lost 6 bases and J lost 2; bases outside the gene matches: 11. The CDR3 runs 17 residues. The V gene's germline CDR1 is MNHEY and CDR2 SMNVEV (reference sequence). For the CDR3, the DNA is TGTGCCAGCAGCATCCCGGGACTAGCGGGTATACCCTACGAGCAGTACTTC. This encodes CASSIPGLAGIPYEQYF.

This sequence joins TRBV6-5 and TRBJ2-7; 7 nucleotides match TRBD2. CDR1 MNHEY and CDR2 SVGAGI come from the germline V gene. J was trimmed by 2 bases and V by 0 bases; bases with no gene match: 7. CDR3 length: 16 residues. Here the CDR3 reads CASSYSRASGAYEQYF. For the CDR3, the DNA is TGTGCCAGCAGTTACTCGAGGGCTAGCGGAGCCTACGAGCAGTACTTC.

This clone was seen a few times. CDR3 sequence: CASSSYGNRGNEQFF. In DNA, the CDR3 is TGCGCCAGCAGCTCCTATGGGAACAGGGGGAATGAGCAGTTCTTC. The V call is TRBV5-1, the J call TRBJ2-1; TRBD1 matches 8 bases. The CDR3 sequence is 15 residues long. Per the germline V gene, CDR1 is SGHRS and CDR2 is YFSETQ. J lost 7 bases, V lost 3 bases, and 9 bases had no gene match.

The chain employs TRBV6-1 and TRBJ1-6; D call uncertain. The CDR3 extends over 15 amino acids. Germline lookup yields CDR1 MNHNS and CDR2 SASEGT. V was trimmed by 6 bases and J by 4 bases, leaving 13 bases between them. CDR3 sequence: CASRTGEPYNSPLHF. The CDR3 region has the DNA TGTGCCAGCAGGACCGGGGAGCCGTATAATTCACCCCTCCACTTT.

The chain has TRBV2 and TRBJ2-3; 10 bases line up with TRBD2. Trimming at V came to 6 bases and at J to 2 bases, leaving 5 bases not matched to a gene. Germline CDR1 reads SNHLY; CDR2 reads FYNNEI. The CDR3 has 15 residues. The DNA of the CDR3 is TGTGCCAGCAGCCGGACTAGCGGACCCACAGATACGCAGTATTTT. Translation gives CASSRTSGPTDTQYF.

V and J are TRBV7-9 and TRBJ2-4; 7 positions agree with TRBD1. Germline loops: CDR1 SEHNR, CDR2 FQNEAQ (reference sequence). This CDR3 comprises 16 residues. Germline trimming cut 1 base from V and 2 bases from J; bases unmatched to any gene: 5. The CDR3 region has the DNA TGTGCCAGCAGCTTAGACCGACAGGGAACCAAAAACATTCAGTACTTC. The encoded protein is CASSLDRQGTKNIQYF.

This clone was picked up one time. One end of the junction is discordant with germline, which a read error may explain. This sequence joins TRBV7-9 and TRBJ2-1; TRBD2 matches 9 bases. This CDR3 comprises 17 residues. Germline assignment: CDR1 SEHNR and CDR2 FQNEAQ (reference sequence). DNA of the CDR3: TGTTCCAGCAGCCAATTCCTAGCGGGACCATTCAGCCAAGAGCAGTTCTTC. Translating it yields CSSSQFLAGPFSQEQFF. Filled out from reference TRBV7-9 and TRBJ2-1, the complete variable domain reads DTGVSQNPRHKITKRGQNVTFRCDPISEHNRLYWYRQTLGQGPEFLTYFQNEAQLEKSRLLSDRFSAERPKGSFSTLEIQRTEQGDSAMYLCSSSQFLAGPFSQEQFFGPGTRLTVL.

This clone was detected only a few times. The chain couples TRBV9 to TRBJ2-1, with D unclear. The germline V gene encodes CDR1 SGDLS and CDR2 YYNGEE. The V end lost 4 bases, the J end lost 6 bases, and 11 bases lay between the germline ends. This CDR3 contains 13 residues. In nucleotides, the CDR3 is TGTGCCAGCAGCCCTTCCCTGAGCAATGAGCAGTTCTTC. This encodes CASSPSLSNEQFF.

This chain connects TRBV6-1 to TRBJ2-3; 7 bases map to TRBD2. Germline V gene data show CDR1 as MNHNS and CDR2 as SASEGT. The length of the CDR3 is 13 residues. V dropped 6 bases and J dropped 4; count of bases not matched to a gene: 4. The CDR3 region is CASRGGSPDTQYF. CDR3 sequence (DNA): TGTGCCAGCAGGGGCGGGAGCCCAGATACGCAGTATTTT.

This sequence joins TRBV6-1 and TRBJ2-5, with 9 bases fitting TRBD2. Per the germline V gene, CDR1 is MNHNS and CDR2 is SASEGT. Unmatched junction bases numbered 4, after V lost 3 bases and J lost 2 bases. The CDR3 is 15 amino acids. The CDR3 reads CASSDVAGEQETQYF. The CDR3 bases are TGTGCCAGCAGTGATGTAGCGGGGGAGCAAGAGACCCAGTACTTC.

The J gene is TRBJ2-1, the V gene TRBV7-8; TRBD2 aligns across 8 bases. V lost 5 bases and J lost 7; bases outside the gene matches: 7. This CDR3 spans 14 amino acids. CDR1 is SGHVS, CDR2 FQNEAQ, per germline. CDR3 sequence reads: CASSPVGGGNEQFF. CDR3 nucleotide sequence: TGTGCCAGCAGCCCGGTCGGGGGGGGGAATGAGCAGTTCTTC.